Shown below are 27 T cell receptor beta chains from a single sample sequenced in a study of OX40 agonist ivuxolimab in advanced cancers. Here immunoSEQ multiplex PCR was the method, and the copy in TCRdb shows in-frame clones only, minus some. Of tens of thousands of clones in the sample, roughly 84% were seen once. This specimen consisted of CD4+ or CD8+ T cells sorted from blood, obtained in a trial of the OX40 agonist ivuxolimab. The source is an adult with an advanced solid tumor such as melanoma, head and neck, liver or kidney cancer.

The chain links TRBV2 to TRBJ1-1; 8 bases agree with TRBD1. CDR3 size: 10 residues. With 11 bases clipped from V and 6 bases from J, the junction kept 2 bases outside the gene matches. Looked up from germline, CDR1 is SNHLY and CDR2 is FYNNEI. The CDR3 spells CADRGPEAFF. The CDR3 region has the DNA TGTGCCGACAGGGGCCCTGAAGCTTTCTTT.

This chain links TRBV7-9 with TRBJ2-7; TRBD2 aligns across 11 bases. V trimming: 4 bases; J trimming: 3 bases; junction bases outside the gene matches: 14. The V gene's germline CDR1 is SEHNR and CDR2 FQNEAQ (reference sequence). There are 18 residues in the CDR3. CDR3 coding DNA: TGTGCCAGCAGCTCACTAGCGGGAGTCCCGCAGAAGGGCTACGAGCAGTACTTC. Encoded protein: CASSSLAGVPQKGYEQYF.

In DNA, the CDR3 is TGTGCCAGCAGCTCCGGACGGGGCGGGTCCTACGAGCAGTACTTC. Protein product: CASSSGRGGSYEQYF. The genes are TRBV4-2 and TRBJ2-7; D may match TRBD1 or TRBD2 (5 bases each). Germline CDR1 and CDR2: LGHNA and YNFKEQ. The ends were cut back, 5 bases at V and 1 base at J, with 15 bases in the middle. The CDR3 runs 15 residues.

The rearrangement links TRBV28 to TRBJ1-2; D remains unclear. The CDR3 sequence is 11 residues long. Germline CDR1 and CDR2: MDHEN and SYDVKM. V gave up 10 bases and J gave up 7 bases, with 13 bases separating them. CDR3 region: CATSPGGGYTF. The CDR3 DNA is TGTGCCACCTCCCCTGGAGGTGGCTACACCTTC.

The chain couples TRBV11-3 to TRBJ2-1; 10 bases map to TRBD2. The V gene's germline CDR1 is SGHNT and CDR2 YENEEA. V lost 5 bases and J lost 0; bases outside the gene matches: 4. This CDR3 contains 16 residues. CDR3 in DNA: TGTGCCAGCAGCCCGCGACTAGCGGGCTCCTACAATGAGCAGTTCTTC. The encoded protein is CASSPRLAGSYNEQFF.

V usage is TRBV14 and J usage is TRBJ1-1; D is unresolved. The CDR3 contains 13 residues. The V gene's germline CDR1 is SGHDN and CDR2 FVKESK. V lost 4 bases, J lost 2 bases, and 8 bases lay in between. This chain's CDR3 is CASSPRINTEAFF. In DNA, the CDR3 is TGTGCCAGCAGCCCACGGATCAACACTGAAGCTTTCTTT.

The chain carries TRBV7-8 and TRBJ2-7; D is perhaps TRBD1 or TRBD2 (5 bases each). The CDR3 contains 16 residues. The V end lost 3 bases, the J end lost 3 bases, and 18 bases lay between the germline ends. CDR1 and CDR2 (germline): SGHVS, FQNEAQ. CDR3 amino acids: CASSFVEDLGDYEQYF. In DNA, the CDR3 is TGTGCCAGCAGCTTCGTGGAGGACCTAGGGGACTACGAGCAGTACTTC.

The rearrangement links TRBV27 to TRBJ2-7, with D possibly being TRBD2 (6 bases). CDR3 size: 15 residues. In germline, CDR1 is MNHEY, CDR2 SMNVEV (reference sequence). Trimming took 5 bases from V and 2 from J, leaving 16 bases between them. The DNA for the CDR3 is TGTGCCAGCAGTAGCTCCTTAGCGGCCCCCTACGAGCAGTACTTC. Its translation: CASSSSLAAPYEQYF.

This chain connects TRBV15 to TRBJ2-5; the match to TRBD1 covers 7 bases. Germline CDR1 reads LNHNV; CDR2 reads YYDKDF (reference sequence). The V segment lost 0 bases and the J segment 5 bases; nucleotides outside the gene matches: 6. CDR3 size: 15 residues. CDR3 DNA: TGTGCCACCAGCAGAGAGAGGACAGGCGGGGAGACCCAGTACTTC. This gives the protein CATSRERTGGETQYF.

The genes are TRBV14 and TRBJ2-1; 7 bases are shared with TRBD1. The trim removed 4 bases at V and 6 bases at J, leaving 15 bases unmatched. CDR3 size: 17 residues. CDR1 is SGHDN and CDR2 is FVKESK in the germline V gene. DNA of the CDR3: TGTGCCAGCAGCCTCCATGCTGGGACAGCCAGTTTCAATGAGCAGTTCTTC. Its protein product is CASSLHAGTASFNEQFF.

Only a few counts were recorded for this clone. The chain recombines TRBV7-6 with TRBJ1-1; D is undetermined. There are 14 residues in the CDR3. Germline CDR1 reads SGHVS; CDR2 reads FNYEAQ. V lost 3 bases and J 0 bases, leaving 8 bases between the germline ends. The CDR3 reads CASSLGRMNTEAFF. Here the CDR3 DNA reads TGTGCCAGCAGCTTGGGGAGAATGAACACTGAAGCTTTCTTT.

This rearrangement joins TRBV12-5 to TRBJ2-3, with D uncertain. The CDR3 contains 13 residues. Per the germline V gene, CDR1 is LGHNT and CDR2 is FRNRAP. Trimming removed 2 bases from V and 4 bases from J, with 7 bases in between. For the CDR3, the DNA is TGTGCTAGTGGTTTGTTCCAGTCAGATACGCAGTATTTT. This codes for CASGLFQSDTQYF.

The chain is built from TRBV27 and TRBJ2-5; 8 nucleotides agree with TRBD2. Germline lookup yields CDR1 MNHEY and CDR2 SMNVEV (reference sequence). The CDR3 runs 15 residues. V lost 5 bases and J lost 2; bases outside the gene matches: 7. As DNA, the CDR3 is TGTGCCAGCAGTCCCCTTGCGGGGGGTCAAGAGACCCAGTACTTC. As protein: CASSPLAGGQETQYF.

The chain joins TRBV7-2 to TRBJ2-2, with TRBD2 identical over 9 bases. Germline values: CDR1 SGHTA, CDR2 FQGNSA. The CDR3 has 14 residues. V trimming: 6 bases; J trimming: 4 bases; junction bases outside the gene matches: 3. CDR3: CASRLAGRTGELFF. CDR3 nucleotide sequence: TGTGCCAGCAGACTAGCGGGCCGCACCGGGGAGCTGTTTTTT. Drawing the rest from reference TRBV7-2 and TRBJ2-2, the complete variable domain is GAGVSQSPSNKVTEKGKDVELRCDPISGHTALYWYRQSLGQGLEFLIYFQGNSAPDKSGLPSDRFSAERTGGSVSTLTIQRTQQEDSAVYLCASRLAGRTGELFFGEGSRLTVL.

The chain employs TRBV5-1 and TRBJ2-5; D gene uncertain. Germline CDR1 reads SGHRS; CDR2 reads YFSETQ. The CDR3 is made up of 19 amino acids. Between the trimmed V and J ends, which lost 3 bases and 1 base, there was a span of 25 bases. The CDR3 nucleotides read TGCGCCAGCAGCTCCTTTGTTCGCGCGAATACAGCTTTCCAAGAGACCCAGTACTTC. Protein product: CASSSFVRANTAFQETQYF.

The chain is built from TRBV9 and TRBJ2-7; 12 bases are shared with TRBD2. CDR1 and CDR2 from the germline V gene are SGDLS and YYNGEE. The CDR3 sequence is 15 residues long. V was clipped by 1 base and J by 4 bases; unmatched bases: 3. The CDR3: CASSVSGTSGYEQYF. In nucleotides, the CDR3 is TGTGCCAGCAGCGTATCCGGGACTAGCGGGTACGAGCAGTACTTC.

This rearrangement joins TRBV14 to TRBJ1-6; weak D call: TRBD1 (6 bases). Per the germline V gene, CDR1 is SGHDN and CDR2 is FVKESK. The CDR3 consists of 13 residues. The V gene lost 9 bases and the J gene lost 6 bases, with 12 bases spanning the gap. CDR3 in DNA: TGTGCCAGTGACGGCAGGGGTAATTCACCCCTCCACTTT. Its protein product is CASDGRGNSPLHF.

Only a few counts were recorded for this clone. The chain couples TRBV5-5 to TRBJ2-5, with 8 bases matching TRBD1. J was trimmed by 5 bases and V by 4 bases; bases with no gene match: 7. The CDR3 contains 14 residues. Germline V CDR1 and CDR2: SGHKS, YYEKEE (reference sequence). This CDR3 is CASSPGTGGETQYF. The CDR3 nucleotides read TGTGCCAGCAGCCCTGGGACAGGAGGGGAGACCCAGTACTTC.

The chain couples TRBV27 to TRBJ1-1; 9 nucleotides align to TRBD1. CDR1 MNHEY and CDR2 SMNVEV come from the germline V gene (reference sequence). J lost 3 bases, V lost 4 bases, and 6 bases had no gene match. The CDR3 extends over 15 amino acids. The DNA of the CDR3 is TGTGCCAGCAGTTGGACAGGGGTAATGGACACTGAAGCTTTCTTT. It codes for CASSWTGVMDTEAFF.

The chain uses TRBV27 and TRBJ2-7, with D possibly TRBD2 on 5 matching bases. The germline V gene encodes CDR1 MNHEY and CDR2 SMNVEV (reference sequence). Trimming took off 3 bases at V and 0 bases at J, with 9 bases between the two ends. CDR3 size: 14 residues. CDR3 bases: TGTGCCAGCAGTTTTGACCGGGGCTCCTACGAGCAGTACTTC. Protein product: CASSFDRGSYEQYF.

This chain connects TRBV27 to TRBJ2-1, with D possibly matching TRBD2 (5 bases). Per germline, CDR1 MNHEY and CDR2 SMNVEV (reference sequence). The V gene lost 9 bases and the J gene lost 11 bases, with 14 bases spanning the gap. The CDR3 contains 11 residues. For the CDR3, the DNA is TGTGCCAGTCGGGGTGTCGTCAAGCAGTTCTTC. It yields the protein CASRGVVKQFF.

In this sample, this clone turned up a few times. CDR3 in amino acids: CASSESGGGSYEQYF. CDR3 coding DNA: TGTGCCAGCAGTGAATCTGGGGGGGGCTCCTACGAGCAGTACTTC. V gene TRBV6-1 combines with J gene TRBJ2-7; 7 positions match TRBD2. This CDR3 contains 15 residues. Germline V CDR1 and CDR2: MNHNS, SASEGT. The V and J ends lost 2 bases and 0 bases, in that order; junction bases with no gene match: 4.

The V call is TRBV27, the J call TRBJ2-7, with D unresolved. This CDR3 comprises 15 residues. V gave up 0 bases and J gave up 4 bases, with 13 bases separating them. The V gene's germline CDR1 is MNHEY and CDR2 SMNVEV (reference sequence). The chain's CDR3 is CASSLSSEFFYEQYF. As DNA, the CDR3 is TGTGCCAGCAGTTTATCATCAGAGTTTTTTTACGAGCAGTACTTC.

V is TRBV7-3 and J is TRBJ2-7, with TRBD1 matching over 11 bases. Germline V gene lookup returns CDR1 SGHTA and CDR2 FQGTGA. The ends lost 6 bases at V and 5 bases at J; junction bases unmatched: 3. The length of the CDR3 is 13 residues. DNA of the CDR3: TGTGCCAGCAGTAGGACAGGGGGCAACGAGCAGTACTTC. It encodes CASSRTGGNEQYF.

This clone was seen more than once but under ten times. J is TRBJ2-6 and V is TRBV27; 13 bases fit TRBD2. The J segment lost 4 bases and the V segment lost 5 bases, leaving 11 bases of the junction unmatched. CDR1 is MNHEY, CDR2 SMNVEV, per germline (reference sequence). CDR3 length: 19 amino acids. The CDR3 loop reads CASSLGLAGVVRGANVLTF. CDR3 coding DNA: TGTGCCAGCAGTCTCGGACTAGCGGGGGTTGTAAGGGGGGCCAACGTCCTGACTTTC. The variable domain in full, completed from reference TRBV27 and TRBJ2-6, reads EAQVTQNPRYLITVTGKKLTVTCSQNMNHEYMSWYRQDPGLGLRQIYYSMNVEVTDKGDVPEGYKVSRKEKRNFPLILESPSPNQTSLYFCASSLGLAGVVRGANVLTFGAGSRLTVL.

The table lists this clone with a few counts. This chain joins TRBV9 and TRBJ2-7; 7 positions agree with TRBD1. The V gene's germline CDR1 is SGDLS and CDR2 YYNGEE. V shed 0 bases, J shed 4 bases, and the junction held 4 bases outside the gene matches. The CDR3 loop spans 14 amino acids. The CDR3 coding sequence is TGTGCCAGCAGCGTAGACAGACAGGGTTACGAGCAGTACTTC. Its translation is CASSVDRQGYEQYF.

The genes are TRBV9 and TRBJ2-3; possibly TRBD1 for D (6 bases). Germline CDR1 SGDLS, CDR2 YYNGEE. This CDR3 has 17 residues. Trimming shortened V by 0 bases and J by 0 bases, and 14 bases separated the two germline ends. DNA for the CDR3: TGTGCCAGCAGCGTAGGGGTAGGGACAACTAGCACAGATACGCAGTATTTT. Translation gives CASSVGVGTTSTDTQYF.